This T cell receptor beta chain stems from a study of T cells in Graves' hyperthyroidism and ophthalmopathy. This clonotype was recorded many times. Its specificity is unknown. Findings and limits, study-wide: The majority of expanded thyroid clonotypes above 0.001 also appeared in blood.

The V gene lost 5 bases and the J gene lost 4 bases, with 14 bases spanning the gap. This CDR3 comprises 14 residues. Germline V gene sequence: CDR1 MNHNS, CDR2 SASEGT. Amplification of TCR beta CDR3 regions used RNA as the template. Carried out on the TCR CDR3, a first-round RT-PCR used the HTBI primer set. A single record per CDR3 protein comes from TCRdb applying MiXCR to the multiplex PCR reads. The repertoire holds about 480,000 distinct CDR3 sequences, with about 20% as singletons. The source material was blood. V usage is TRBV6-1 and J usage is TRBJ2-5, with D perhaps TRBD2 (6 bases). This TCR derives from a woman aged 65 to 85 with Graves' ophthalmopathy. The CDR3 DNA is TGTGCCAGCAGTTATAGCGTCGGGGGAGAGACCCAGTACTTC. This gives the protein CASSYSVGGETQYF.